This TCR beta chain was recovered during a study of cytomegalovirus exposure and HLA in healthy donors (dated by TCRdb to the late 2010s). Background on the whole study: In an earlier analysis of roughly 500 of the donors, about 270 Gb of sequence data and approximately 100 million unique TCR beta sequences from 150 million to 200 million T cells were reported. An early release covering 550 to 650 HLA-typed donors comprised approximately 290 gigabases of sequencing data and roughly 86 million unique TCR sequences. Of the approximately 370 genotyped donors, 75% to 85% were placed in the genetic ancestry cluster associated with self-reported Caucasian donors. The study aimed to test whether signatures of past pathogen exposure could be identified by cataloging public T cell receptors. The study profiled the T cell repertoires of about 720 subjects by immunosequencing and related them to cytomegalovirus serostatus. In addition to the first cohort of approximately 650 subjects, a separate validation cohort of some 120 different subjects was used. High-throughput TCR immunosequencing, statistical association of individual TCRs with disease status, and machine learning were combined to predict cytomegalovirus infection status. A later analysis re-analyzed previously published TCR beta repertoires from roughly 630 donors and added high-resolution HLA genotyping to study TCR occurrence patterns. Rather than drawing on any new phenotypic data, the later analysis identified candidate immune exposures from TCR beta sequences and the way those sequences occurred across donors. An earlier analysis of several hundred of the donors applied high-throughput TCR beta sequencing to assess whether each TCR beta V gene segment acted as functional or pseudogenic. Donor age, sex, ethnicity and CMV serostatus were compiled together with the repertoire data. Genome-wide SNP genotypes for about three fifths of the roughly 700 donors were used in a later genetic analysis, which treated that subset as a discovery cohort. All discovery cohort repertoires had been generated using a single sequencing platform. HLA typing included class I and class II loci at four-digit resolution. The number of typed donors differed by locus: about 620-640 for A, B, C, DRB1 and DQB1; some 500 for DQA1; fewer than 610 for DPA1; and roughly 470 for DPB1. Five DR-DQ haplotypes were handled as single units for association and clustering because linkage in the cohort was strong. On average, 235,054 unique TCR beta nucleotide sequences were sequenced per donor among some 420 genotyped donors of the cohort, with about 19% of those sequences being non-productive. Study-wide conclusions, independent of this receptor: Strong co-occurrence of HLA alleles, especially DR and DQ, made assigning TCR associations to individual alleles difficult. Correlated functional status among segregating V segments might reflect linkage disequilibrium, but an unknown experimental factor could not be ruled out. A few of the identified cytomegalovirus-associated TCR beta chains were confirmed in vitro to be specific for cytomegalovirus antigens. Most TCR sequences were seen in very few donors, while some public TCRs were found in many individuals. The study gave a list of more than 150 TCR beta chains associated with cytomegalovirus. The authors suggested that the approach could potentially be extended to other disease states and immunological phenotypes. According to a later analysis, parvovirus B19, influenza, CMV and Epstein-Barr virus appeared linked to several top co-occurrence clusters. The classifier was reported to diagnose cytomegalovirus status with high specificity and sensitivity in both the original cohort and the validation cohort. Because HLA typing was unavailable for some donors at each locus, only the typed subset was used in association tests. According to a later analysis, most CMV-associated TCR beta chains appeared to be HLA-restricted, and the HLA associations seemed to be driven largely by CMV exposure. Approximately 16 rarely observed V segments, including chromosome 9 orphons, were excluded from the earlier analysis of about 500 of the donors because counts were too low. The cohort was sequenced for TCR beta chains only, and without alpha or paired-chain data the features that could be detected were limited. Presence/absence analyses assumed roughly uniform sequencing depth across donors, an assumption that may not hold. A later genetic analysis associated a missense DCLRE1C variant with V-gene and J-gene trimming of TCR beta chains, and an independent cohort replicated the association. Broadly in line with IMGT annotations, most TCR beta V segments showed up in productive rearrangements about 90% or about 30% of the time in an earlier analysis of 450 to 600 of the donors. The only immune exposure information available for the cohort was CMV serostatus. The sequencing pipeline was judged likely to have produced a cluster of highly shared sequence variants as a technical artifact. The 87-base-pair reads could not distinguish some IMGT-functional V segments, including TRBV6-2 and TRBV6-3, so those segments were excluded. Specific HLA alleles were associated with 15,000 to 20,000 TCR beta sequences at a false discovery rate of 0.05 in a later analysis. According to a later analysis, TCR association rates differed among HLA loci, with DRB1 alleles showing the most associated TCRs and HLA-C alleles showing the fewest. A further reported finding was that TCR beta sequences accurately predicted the HLA-A and HLA-B alleles for most subjects in the first cohort. Compared with the approximately 700-donor mean, donors in an Asian-associated ancestry cluster had fewer N-insertions in productive TCRs, according to a later genetic analysis. In a later analysis, HLA-associated TCR beta chains showed more clonal expansion and lower generation probabilities than non-associated chains that were equally common.

V drops 6 bases and J drops 2 bases, leaving 7 bases in between. The germline V gene gives CDR1 as SGHAT and CDR2 as FQNNGV. Its CDR3 holds 12 amino acids, cysteine through phenylalanine. Just the 36-base CDR3 DNA is kept, in frame starting at base 1. The cohort comprised several hundred healthy bone marrow donors. At the time of sampling, all cohort members were nominally healthy, though unrecorded immune exposures were likely present. The donor was CMV seronegative and belonged to the group of around 350 seronegative cohort members. A peripheral blood sample was collected from each donor, and TCR beta sequencing was performed on peripheral blood mononuclear cells. The Qiagen DNeasy Blood Extraction Kit was used to extract genomic DNA from the blood cell samples. This clone was detected once. Its antigen remains unidentified. Base-call qualities are not available, and no considerably larger clone is one nucleotide away.

The method was the immunoSEQ multiplex PCR assay. For the multiplex PCR, a mixture combining 60 forward primers for TCR Vbeta segments and 13 reverse primers for TCR Jbeta segments was used. The CDR3 region of rearranged TCR beta genes was amplified from genomic DNA by a multiplex PCR assay. On the Illumina HiSeq System, the amplified TCR beta libraries were sequenced as 87-base-pair reads. Under the source paper's analysis protocol: Across the 500 to 700 repertoires, a later analysis counted 78 million or so unique TCR beta chains, approximately 10 million of which were shared by at least two donors. Raw reads were error-corrected and collapsed into unique sequences with a nearest-neighbor algorithm that merged closely related sequences to remove PCR and sequencing errors. CDR3 sequences were aligned to IMGT reference sequences to assign V, D and J gene segments. For a sequence to be retained, a match of at least six nucleotides was required to both a V gene segment and a J gene segment. A rearrangement counted as productive if the CDR3 had no stop codons and remained in frame with V and J, and every other rearrangement counted as non-productive. CDR3 was defined according to IMGT convention as the region running from the second conserved V-encoded cysteine to the conserved J-encoded phenylalanine. The earlier analysis of fewer than 700 of the donors excluded sequences that lacked an unambiguous match to a single V gene segment. In an earlier analysis of around 600 of the donors, V segments were called functional above 56.7% productive rearrangements and were called segregating when the between-donor standard deviation exceeded 5%. A statistical classification framework was developed to diagnose cytomegalovirus status using the catalog of TCR beta chain sequences. A later analysis assigned V and J genes by comparing TCR nucleotide sequences with IMGT/GENE-DB human TR gene sequences. The TCRdist pipeline was used in a later analysis to assign CDR3 sequences and most-parsimonious VDJ recombination scenarios. In a later analysis, each TCR beta chain was defined by its CDR3 amino acid sequence together with its V-gene family, and reads lacking a unique V-gene family were excluded. A later analysis removed 550 to 650 highly shared, low-generation-probability nucleotide sequences to deal with suspected cross-contamination and a sequencing artifact. In a later analysis, a clonal expansion index for each public chain was calculated from normalized within-repertoire ranks of inferred template counts. A later analysis computed generation probabilities with a VDJ recombination model fitted to out-of-frame rearrangements, and checked the results against IGoR. A later analysis scored TCR-TCR, TCR-HLA and TCR-CMV co-occurrence with hypergeometric tests, applying a repertoire-size bias correction to TCR pairs. False discovery rates were estimated in a later analysis by permuting HLA or CMV assignments 20 times. A later analysis grouped co-occurring TCRs with DBSCAN, adding TCRdist sequence similarity when clustering within HLA-allele-positive subsets. Co-occurrence clustering excluded repertoires with fewer than 30,000 or more than 120,000 public chains, plus five with anomalous nucleotide sharing. This is the immuneACCESS table as TCRdb keeps it, with only in-frame sequences that have V and J called. A part of the clones is gone; compared with another copy, unresolved V genes explain less than half, and the rest is unexplained. V and J calls and clone size are given by that table; D and trimming were obtained from the DNA. This sample is represented by approximately 110,000 clones; 80% to 90% of them were singletons. Approximately 1% of the sample comes from the top ten.

The clonotype comes from a woman aged 25-40 years in good health and CMV-seronegative. The V and J genes are TRBV11-2 and TRBJ1-2, with the D gene too uncertain to name. The material sequenced was PBMCs. The CDR3 protein is CASSAENYGYTF. Here is the DNA: TGTGCCAGCAGTGCAGAAAACTATGGCTACACCTTC.